The present entry profiles one T cell receptor (beta chain) with its context. The V and J ends lost 8 bases and 2 bases, in that order; junction bases with no gene match: 14. Germline CDR1 is LNHDA and CDR2 is SQIVND (reference sequence). This CDR3 spans 19 amino acids. How the authors handled the data: Quantification of nucleated cells was approximated via reference gene primer amplification. The assay was immunoSEQ multiplex PCR, and TCRdb's table has in-frame clones only and misses some. V and J calls plus clone size are reproduced from that table; the DNA served to infer D and trimming. The sample lists tens of thousands of clones, approximately 88% seen once, with roughly 1.3% in the top ten. This record belongs to a study of blood T cell repertoires in COVID-19. Across the study: COVID-19 samples, acute and convalescent, were from the United States, Italy and Spain. The analysed material was cDNA or gDNA that came from T cells, B-cell-depleted T cells, or PBMCs.

The receptor was isolated from a woman aged 40 to 49 with acute or convalescent COVID-19. The rearrangement links TRBV19 to TRBJ2-3; 15 bases match TRBD2. The specimen was peripheral blood. CDR3 in DNA: TGTGCCAGTTCCCTGAACGGACTAGCGGGAGGGCCTGTCACAGATACGCAGTATTTT. Amino acids: CASSLNGLAGGPVTDTQYF.